Listed below are T cell receptor beta chains from one sample, sequenced in a study of T cells after yellow fever vaccination. TCRdb processed the 5' RACE reads anew with MiXCR; each CDR3 protein has one entry. The sample consists of around 500,000 distinct CDR3 sequences, just over 20% of them appearing once. The source material was PBMCs, sampled roughly 20 days after the first yellow fever vaccination. The receptor set was obtained from a man aged 18 to 29 who received the YFV17D yellow fever vaccine. Each CDR3 is given with its conserved first and last residue. A D gene is named only where the DNA matches it firmly. Clone size is shown for a subset of rows, as once, few, many or a class of expanded clone.

D | J | V | size | CDR3 | DNA
- | TRBJ2-7 | TRBV7-9 | - | CASSSTDTYEQYF | TGTGCCAGCAGCTCGACAGATACCTACGAGCAGTACTTC
- | TRBJ2-1 | TRBV11-3 | - | CASSLEGRANNEQFF | TGTGCCAGCAGCTTAGAGGGCAGGGCAAACAATGAGCAGTTCTTC
- | TRBJ1-5 | TRBV20-1 | - | CSASNTLRVSNQPQHF | TGCAGTGCTAGCAACACCCTCCGAGTTAGCAATCAGCCCCAGCATTTT
- | TRBJ1-4 | TRBV18 | - | CASSPLDRLVWGEKLFF | TGTGCCAGCTCACCACTTGATCGGTTGGTCTGGGGCGAAAAACTGTTTTTT
TRBD2 | TRBJ2-1 | TRBV24-1 | - | CATSEPLAGGEQFF | TGTGCCACCAGTGAGCCACTAGCGGGGGGTGAGCAGTTCTTC
- | TRBJ1-3 | TRBV10-3 | few | CAISEPTTSPGTTYF | TGTGCCATCAGTGAGCCGACGACTTCCCCCGGCACCACATATTTT
TRBD2 | TRBJ2-3 | TRBV24-1 | - | CATSRRTAGGLHTQYF | TGTGCCACTTCTAGGAGGACAGCGGGGGGGCTACATACGCAGTATTTT
- | TRBJ2-3 | TRBV24-1 | - | CATSPGGSTDTQYF | TGTGCCACCAGTCCCGGAGGGAGCACAGATACGCAGTATTTT
- | TRBJ2-3 | TRBV10-2 | - | CASSGTRGADTQYF | TGCGCCAGCAGTGGGACCCGAGGAGCAGATACGCAGTATTTT
- | TRBJ2-3 | TRBV13 | - | CASSFSPDDSDTQYF | TGTGCCAGCAGCTTTTCCCCCGATGACTCAGATACGCAGTATTTT
- | TRBJ2-3 | TRBV10-3 | few | CAILTRDTQYF | TGTGCCATCCTCACCAGGGATACGCAGTATTTT
- | TRBJ1-6 | TRBV6-5 | few | CASSYNRDSPLHF | TGTGCCAGCAGTTACAATCGAGATTCACCCCTCCACTTT
TRBD1 | TRBJ1-1 | TRBV4-1 | many | CASSPDRGNTEAFF | TGCGCCAGCAGCCCGGACAGGGGGAACACTGAAGCTTTCTTT
TRBD1 | TRBJ1-5 | TRBV12-3/TRBV12-4 | few | CASSPRTGLDQPQHF | TGTGCCAGCAGTCCCCGGACAGGGTTAGATCAGCCCCAGCATTTT
TRBD1 | TRBJ2-5 | TRBV4-2 | - | CASSHGQGPETQYF | TGTGCCAGCAGCCATGGACAGGGACCAGAGACCCAGTACTTC
- | TRBJ2-7 | TRBV7-2 | - | CASSSQIGGYEQYF | TGTGCCAGCAGCTCACAGATCGGGGGCTACGAGCAGTACTTC
TRBD2 | TRBJ2-1 | TRBV7-2 | few | CASSLGTGLASNEQFF | TGTGCCAGCAGCTTAGGAACGGGACTAGCGAGCAATGAGCAGTTCTTC
- | TRBJ1-4 | TRBV18 | many | CASSPFTEKLFF | TGTGCCAGCTCACCCTTTACGGAAAAACTGTTTTTT
- | TRBJ1-2 | TRBV7-2 | few | CASSLYRTNYGYTF | TGTGCCAGCAGCTTATACAGGACTAACTATGGCTACACCTTC
- | TRBJ2-5 | TRBV5-5 | - | CASKPLPGVETQYF | TGTGCCAGCAAACCACTCCCAGGGGTCGAGACCCAGTACTTC
TRBD2 | TRBJ2-3 | TRBV20-1 | - | CSASTSPSTDTQYF | TGCAGTGCCTCGACTAGCCCTAGCACAGATACGCAGTATTTT
- | TRBJ2-2 | TRBV2 | many | CASSAEVAGELFF | TGTGCCAGCAGCGCCGAGGTGGCCGGGGAGCTGTTTTTT
TRBD2 | TRBJ2-5 | TRBV7-2 | - | CASSLVARGGYETQYF | TGTGCCAGCAGCTTAGTCGCTCGGGGGGGATACGAGACCCAGTACTTC
TRBD1 | TRBJ2-7 | TRBV5-1 | few | CASSSPTGIHEQYF | TGCGCCAGCAGCTCTCCGACAGGGATCCACGAGCAGTACTTC